These T cell receptor beta chains were read from a single sample in a study of T cell repertoires in cytomegalovirus infection. The antigens of these receptors remain unknown. MiXCR, applied by TCRdb to the reads, yields one record per CDR3 protein. The sample includes around 360,000 distinct CDR3 sequences, roughly 34% of them seen just once. The specimen was cultured PBMCs, collected from culture after CMV antigen stimulation. These TCRs come from a human donor in good health (CMV status not recorded). Some clones in this sample may be carry-over from other donors' samples. The CDR3 runs from the conserved cysteine through the conserved F or W. Each record gives: V gene, CDR3 protein.

TRBV7-2 | CASSPILTPGLTNEKLFF
TRBV25-1 | CASSERSERQQFF
TRBV28 | CASTLTGEGYGYTF
TRBV20-1 | CSANLRDSTDTQYF
TRBV5-1 | CASSSLTGGGNEQFF
TRBV2 | CASSDFRGREAFF
TRBV28 | CASSLGGTGDYEQYF
TRBV7-9 | CASSLEGHSGANVLTF
TRBV7-8 | CASSVLPHGVLEDTQYF
TRBV7-2 | CASSLSSGRAGRETQYF
TRBV27 | CASSSTDLGRPQHF
TRBV7-3 | CASSLNSGRGTDTQYF
TRBV7-6 | CASSLAVGTSYGYTF
TRBV7-6 | CASQENFAEEQYF
TRBV7-3 | CASSLTSGKNEQFF
TRBV25-1 | CASSDVTRDEKLFF
TRBV7-8 | CASSLHGEAFF
TRBV19 | CASSIGGGSSYEQYF
TRBV15 | CATSRDPRLAGENIQYF
TRBV7-6 | CASSWAGTSALGTYNEQFF
TRBV27 | CASSLSGREWGSNQPQHF
TRBV7-6 | CASSRPRLAGNQETQYF
TRBV7-9 | CASSQSQGTHRQYF
TRBV28 | CASSGSGQGEETQYF
TRBV19 | CASSLSGTYTEAFF
TRBV6-2/TRBV6-3 | CASSYSGTSNTGELFF
TRBV6-1 | CASRMAANTGELFF
TRBV7-8 | CASRLKRNEQYF
TRBV7-2 | CASSSVRSTDTQYF
TRBV4-2 | CASSTSGRNPDTQYF
TRBV12-3/TRBV12-4 | CASSGMVGAGQPQHF
TRBV7-8 | CAGATSGLIKLETQYF
TRBV19 | CASSIRSYTEAFF
TRBV12-3/TRBV12-4 | CASSNGQGVTEAFF
TRBV6-2/TRBV6-3 | CASSTTGQRPYEQYF
TRBV15 | CATSRDRGSGKVIQYF
TRBV7-8 | CASSPFGGGGYGYTF
TRBV29-1 | CSGNGLATSNEQFF
TRBV12-3/TRBV12-4 | CASRTASYNEQFF
TRBV12-3/TRBV12-4 | CASSFDPLQGARYGYTF
TRBV6-6 | CASSSQGVATNEKLFF
TRBV5-6 | CASSRGAASNYGYTF
TRBV7-9 | CASSERDTSYNEQFF
TRBV7-2 | CASSPGSGTEETQYF
TRBV20-1 | CSARTRSGSKADTQYF
TRBV4-3 | CASSQDPLAGFTDTQYF
TRBV7-2 | CASSPFETQYF
TRBV9 | CASSAGVDTGNTIYF
TRBV7-2 | CASSLYRGTGEPQHF
TRBV7-2 | CASSSNRAGYTF
TRBV4-2 | CASSQEVAGGTYNEQFF
TRBV7-2 | CASSLGWQETQYF
TRBV5-1 | CASSLNSRRNEQFF
TRBV7-2 | CASSSTTGPYTF
TRBV24-1 | CATSDWEEPGQGRSNQPQHF